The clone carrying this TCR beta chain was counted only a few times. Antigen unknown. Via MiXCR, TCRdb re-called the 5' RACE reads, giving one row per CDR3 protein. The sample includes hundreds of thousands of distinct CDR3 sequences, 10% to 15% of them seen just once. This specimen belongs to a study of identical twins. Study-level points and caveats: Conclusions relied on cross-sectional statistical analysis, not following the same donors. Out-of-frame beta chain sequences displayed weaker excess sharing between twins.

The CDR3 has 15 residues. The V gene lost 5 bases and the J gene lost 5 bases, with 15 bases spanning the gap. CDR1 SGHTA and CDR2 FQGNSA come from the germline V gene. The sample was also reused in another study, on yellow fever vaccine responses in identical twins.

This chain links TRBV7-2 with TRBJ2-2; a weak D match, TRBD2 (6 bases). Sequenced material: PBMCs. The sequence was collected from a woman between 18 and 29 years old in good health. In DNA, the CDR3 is TGTGCCAGCAGCCCCCGGAGGGCGGTAACCGGGGAGCTGTTTTTT. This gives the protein CASSPRRAVTGELFF.